These 6 T cell receptor beta chains originate from one sample sequenced in a study of OX40 agonist ivuxolimab in advanced cancers. TCRdb keeps only in-frame clones here, not all; method: immunoSEQ multiplex PCR. The table records tens of thousands of clones, over 85% of them present only once. The input for sequencing was CD4+ or CD8+ T cells sorted from blood, taken in a trial of the OX40 agonist ivuxolimab. These receptors originate from an adult with an advanced solid tumor such as melanoma, head and neck, liver or kidney cancer.

This clone was observed a single time. The chain is built from TRBV7-3 and TRBJ2-3; TRBD2 matches at 8 bases. CDR3 size: 14 residues. The ends lost 5 bases at V and 6 bases at J; junction bases unmatched: 7. The germline CDR1 and CDR2 sequences are SGHTA and FQGTGA. Here the CDR3 reads CASSNPTSADTQYF. CDR3 bases: TGTGCCAGCAGCAACCCGACTAGCGCGGATACGCAGTATTTT.

The chain combines TRBV6-1 with TRBJ2-1, with no clear D. V was shortened by 8 bases and J by 7 bases, with 12 bases between the two germline ends. From germline, CDR1 is MNHNS and CDR2 SASEGT. The CDR3 is 12 residues long. CDR3 sequence reads: CASDRQLNEQFF. As DNA, the CDR3 is TGTGCCAGCGACCGTCAATTAAATGAGCAGTTCTTC.

The CDR3 loop reads CASSKMAGTSIHEQFF. The CDR3 DNA reads as TGTGCCAGCAGCAAAATGGCCGGGACTAGCATCCATGAGCAGTTCTTC. The chain recombines TRBV21-1 with TRBJ2-1; TRBD2 reflects the table's D call only, with no check against the DNA. TRBV21-1 is described as a pseudogene. This CDR3 contains 16 residues.

CDR3: CASSLPEGLAGAMQYF. The CDR3 bases are TGTGCCAGCAGCTTACCAGAGGGACTAGCGGGAGCAATGCAGTATTTT. The chain has TRBV7-6 and TRBJ2-3; 14 nucleotides line up with TRBD2. Looked up from germline, CDR1 is SGHVS and CDR2 is FNYEAQ. This CDR3 spans 16 amino acids. V lost 2 bases to trimming and J lost 11 bases; unmatched junction nucleotides: 9. Filled out from reference TRBV7-6 and TRBJ2-3, the complete variable domain reads GAGVSQSPRYKVTKRGQDVALRCDPISGHVSLYWYRQALGQGPEFLTYFNYEAQQDKSGLPNDRFSAERPEGSISTLTIQRTEQRDSAMYRCASSLPEGLAGAMQYFGPGTRLTVL.

A word on this clone: At the DNA level, this CDR3 is encoded by other sequences in the same sample as well. The chain uses TRBV6-5 and TRBJ2-7, with 7 positions matching TRBD2. After removal of 5 bases from V and 4 bases from J, the junction contained 5 bases not matched to a gene. Germline assignment: CDR1 MNHEY and CDR2 SVGAGI. The CDR3 covers 13 residues. The CDR3 here is CASSPGGSYEQYF. The CDR3 region has the DNA TGTGCCAGCAGTCCGGGGGGATCGTACGAGCAGTACTTC.

This sequence joins TRBV19 and TRBJ1-5; unclear D gene. The CDR3 is made up of 16 amino acids. Germline loops: CDR1 LNHDA, CDR2 SQIVND (reference sequence). Trimming took off 3 bases at V and 3 bases at J, with 15 bases between the two ends. This CDR3 is CASSIGSLSVNQPQHF. The CDR3 region has the DNA TGTGCCAGTAGTATCGGCTCCCTTTCGGTCAATCAGCCCCAGCATTTT.